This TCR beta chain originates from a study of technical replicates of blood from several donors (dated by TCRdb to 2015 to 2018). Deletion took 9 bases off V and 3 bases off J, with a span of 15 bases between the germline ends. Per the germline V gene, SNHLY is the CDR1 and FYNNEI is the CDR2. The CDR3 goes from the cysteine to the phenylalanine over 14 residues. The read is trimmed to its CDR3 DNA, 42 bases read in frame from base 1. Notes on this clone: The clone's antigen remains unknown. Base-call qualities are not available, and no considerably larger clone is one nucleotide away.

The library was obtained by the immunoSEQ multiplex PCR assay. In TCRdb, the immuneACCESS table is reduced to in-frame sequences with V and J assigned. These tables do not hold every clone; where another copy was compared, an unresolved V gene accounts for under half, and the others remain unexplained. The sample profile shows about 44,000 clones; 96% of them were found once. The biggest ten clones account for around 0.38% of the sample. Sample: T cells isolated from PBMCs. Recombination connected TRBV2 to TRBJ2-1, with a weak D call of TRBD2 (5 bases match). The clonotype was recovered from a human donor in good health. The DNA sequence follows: TGTGCCAGGCGACGAGACTACCTCTACAATGAGCAGTTCTTC. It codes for CARRRDYLYNEQFF.